These T cell receptor beta chains were read from a single sample in a study of blood T cell repertoires in COVID-19. Assay: immunoSEQ multiplex PCR; the TCRdb copy retains only in-frame clones and omits some. The sample lists under 200,000 clones; about nine tenths were seen once. Specimen: peripheral blood. These receptors all come from a man between 18 and 35 years old with active or convalescent COVID-19. Both conserved end residues are part of each CDR3. Only some rows state a clone size, as once, few, many or a class for expanded clones.

abundance	v_gene	CDR3aa
.	TRBV6-5	CASTGGQAANYGYTF
.	TRBV4-2	CASSQGTSGYYEQYF
.	TRBV5-6	CASSLGRGNTEAFF
few	TRBV19	CASRPTVRTGMGTGELFF
few	TRBV5-6	CASSDTGTSSGNTIYF
.	TRBV6-5	CASWTGTNEKLFF
.	TRBV7-2	CASSLGPGQGREQYF
.	TRBV3-1/TRBV3-2	CASSQKAGGPTDTQYF
.	TRBV9	CASSVDGGSEAFF
.	TRBV5-1	CASSLSSRYGYTF
.	TRBV21-1	CASSKPAGDYGYTF
.	TRBV28	CASSNLNGLGGYTF
.	TRBV19	CASSIRTGGAYTEAFF
.	TRBV11-2	CASSLMTGATNTEAFF
.	TRBV5-1	CASSLDQGGMSTEAFF
.	TRBV12-5	CASGLATEDRVTLNEQFF
.	TRBV7-9	CASSPSTGGGGELFF
.	TRBV29-1	CSVEGGQVKDLFF
.	TRBV28	CASSLADRALYYGYTF
.	TRBV9	CASSVRAGGYNEQFF
.	TRBV7-9	CASSFSDTQYF
once	TRBV7-3	CASSLTGQNMNTEAFF